This T cell receptor beta chain was sequenced in a study of blood T cell repertoires in COVID-19. Study overall: Samples of COVID-19 (acute and convalescent) were obtained from the United States, Italy and Spain.

Clones were read by immunoSEQ multiplex PCR, and TCRdb kept only the in-frame ones, dropping some. The table shows around 61,000 clones, with approximately 78% occurring only once. The CDR3 has 13 residues. Per the germline V gene, CDR1 is KGHDR and CDR2 is SFDVKD. V was cut by 9 bases and J by 1 base, with 11 bases left in between. Sequenced input: peripheral blood. The chain combines TRBV24-1 with TRBJ2-5; maybe TRBD2 (6 bases). The sequence was collected from a man older than 75 with acute or convalescent COVID-19. CDR3 coding DNA: TGTGCCACCCAAGGAGGGGTCCAAGAGACCCAGTACTTC. It codes for CATQGGVQETQYF.